These 18 T cell receptor beta chains were sequenced from one sample in a study of CD8 T cells in ankylosing spondylitis. In TCRdb, the 5' RACE reads were re-called with MiXCR into one record per CDR3 protein. The sample lists 250,000 or so distinct CDR3 sequences, roughly 25% occurring once. The sample was blood, either unsorted or a sorted T cell fraction (not recorded which). The source is a male donor with ankylosing spondylitis or in good health (not recorded which).

V usage is TRBV6-1 and J usage is TRBJ2-2, with 11 positions matching TRBD2. This CDR3 contains 17 residues. CDR1 is MNHNS and CDR2 is SASEGT in the germline V gene. Losses at the gene ends were 6 bases for V and 0 bases for J; bases not matched to a gene: 6. DNA for the CDR3: TGTGCCAGCAGACTAGCGGGGGCCTTCGCGAACACCGGGGAGCTGTTTTTT. Translation gives CASRLAGAFANTGELFF.

The chain joins TRBV2 to TRBJ2-1; 7 bases map to TRBD1. V shed 6 bases, J shed 12 bases, and the junction held 11 bases outside the gene matches. CDR3 length: 13 residues. CDR1 SNHLY and CDR2 FYNNEI come from the germline V gene. Written as DNA, the CDR3 is TGTGCCAGCAGCAAGGGACAGAGTGGGGGGCAGTTCTTC. Encoded protein: CASSKGQSGGQFF. Supplemented by reference TRBV2 and TRBJ2-1, the full variable domain reads EPEVTQTPSHQVTQMGQEVILRCVPISNHLYFYWYRQILGQKVEFLVSFYNNEISEKSEIFDDQFSVERPDGSNFTLKIRSTKLEDSAMYFCASSKGQSGGQFFGPGTRLTVL.

This clonotype was seen repeatedly, ten times or more. The rearrangement uses TRBV5-6 and TRBJ2-5, with 8 bases lining up with TRBD2. The CDR3 extends over 15 amino acids. Germline-derived CDR1 and CDR2 are SGHDT and YYEEEE. J was trimmed by 3 bases and V by 4 bases; bases with no gene match: 8. CDR3 sequence reads: CASSLPGLGKETQYF. As DNA, the CDR3 is TGTGCCAGCAGCCTCCCGGGACTAGGGAAAGAGACCCAGTACTTC.

This clonotype was observed at least ten times. The chain links TRBV12-3 or TRBV12-4 to TRBJ1-1; D not resolved. V lost 6 bases and J lost 2, with 10 bases in between. The CDR3 extends over 13 amino acids. Written as DNA, the CDR3 is TGTGCCAGCAGCGAGGACGCTAACACTGAAGCTTTCTTT. Amino acid sequence: CASSEDANTEAFF.

This chain links TRBV20-1 with TRBJ2-2; no firm D call. Per the germline V gene, CDR1 is DFQATT and CDR2 is SNEGSKA (reference sequence). V was shortened by 3 bases and J by 4 bases, with 15 bases between the two germline ends. The CDR3 spans 15 residues. DNA for the CDR3: TGCAGTGCTAGGGTTCGACCGAGTGGCACCGGGGAGCTGTTTTTT. Translation: CSARVRPSGTGELFF.

This clonotype was picked up a small number of times. The DNA for the CDR3 is TGTGCCAGCAGCTTAGCGCCCCGCACCGGGGAGCTGTTTTTT. Protein: CASSLAPRTGELFF. The V gene is TRBV7-8, the J gene TRBJ2-2; unclear D gene. Deletions cut 0 bases from V and 4 bases from J, with 6 bases between. Germline lookup yields CDR1 SGHVS and CDR2 FQNEAQ. The CDR3 runs 14 residues.

This clonotype was recorded at least ten times. The V gene is TRBV20-1, the J gene TRBJ2-1; D gene ambiguous. The CDR3 length is 13 residues. Germline assignment: CDR1 DFQATT and CDR2 SNEGSKA (reference sequence). Trimming pared 2 bases from V and 4 bases from J, leaving 9 bases between. The CDR3 sequence: CSARHEEYNEQFF. The CDR3 coding sequence is TGCAGTGCTAGACACGAAGAGTACAATGAGCAGTTCTTC.

The chain combines TRBV5-1 with TRBJ2-4; the match to TRBD1 covers 7 bases. V dropped 1 base and J dropped 1; count of bases not matched to a gene: 8. Germline V gives CDR1 SGHRS, CDR2 YFSETQ. This CDR3 spans 17 amino acids. This chain's CDR3 is CASSLRIGGGAKNIQYF. DNA for the CDR3: TGCGCCAGCAGCTTGAGGATAGGGGGCGGTGCCAAAAACATTCAGTACTTC.

This clonotype has a single count. This chain joins TRBV20-1 and TRBJ2-1; 10 positions match TRBD2. Losses at the gene ends were 2 bases for V and 7 bases for J; bases not matched to a gene: 8. Germline V gene sequence: CDR1 DFQATT, CDR2 SNEGSKA (reference sequence). The CDR3 is made up of 15 amino acids. The CDR3: CSARRTSGIYNEQFF. The DNA of the CDR3 is TGCAGTGCTAGACGCACTAGCGGGATTTATAATGAGCAGTTCTTC.

There are many counts of this clonotype. J is TRBJ2-2 and V is TRBV29-1, with D unresolved. Germline V gene data show CDR1 as SQVTM and CDR2 as ANQGSEA. CDR3 length: 16 residues. V was pared by 4 bases and J by 4 bases, with 19 bases between. CDR3 in DNA: TGCAGCGTTGGAAACCCGGTTGGCGGCCTCACCGGGGAGCTGTTTTTT. Translating it yields CSVGNPVGGLTGELFF.

Ten or more counts support this clonotype. V and J are TRBV12-3 or TRBV12-4 and TRBJ2-1, with D hard to call. This CDR3 has 15 residues. Trimming cost V 6 bases and J 3 bases, with 15 bases left between them. The CDR3 DNA is TGTGCCAGCAGCCCTCTGTCGGGCCGCTACAATGAGCAGTTCTTC. Translating gives CASSPLSGRYNEQFF.

This clonotype occurred once. The chain links TRBV12-3 or TRBV12-4 to TRBJ1-2; tentative D call: TRBD1 (6 bases). The CDR3 is 14 amino acids. V shed 8 bases and J shed 4 bases, with 17 bases lying between them. CDR3 region: CASGRGGGSYGYTF. CDR3 bases: TGTGCCAGCGGGAGGGGCGGGGGCAGCTATGGCTACACCTTC.

The rearrangement uses TRBV3-1 and TRBJ1-2, with no clear D. This CDR3 is built from 11 residues. V was pared by 4 bases and J by 8 bases, with 8 bases between. Germline lookup yields CDR1 LGHDT and CDR2 YNNKEL (reference sequence). DNA for the CDR3: TGTGCCAGCAGCCGGAGCCAAGGCTACACCTTC. Protein sequence: CASSRSQGYTF.

This clonotype was counted a single time. One end of the junction is discordant with germline, which a read error may explain. The rearrangement joins TRBV6-5 to TRBJ2-7; tentatively, D is TRBD1 or TRBD2 (6 bases each). The length of the CDR3 is 15 residues. Germline-derived CDR1 and CDR2 are MNHEY and SVGAGI. CDR3 nucleotides: TGTGCCAGCACTTCGTCGGGGGCAGGGCGGACCGAGCTGTACTTC. It is translated as CASTSSGAGRTELYF.

The chain joins TRBV5-4 to TRBJ2-3, with D unclear. V lost 4 bases and J 0 bases, leaving 12 bases between the germline ends. The CDR3 runs 15 residues. Germline V gene sequence: CDR1 SGHNT, CDR2 YYREEE (reference sequence). This CDR3 reads CASSPGRLSTDTQYF. The CDR3 region has the DNA TGTGCCAGCAGCCCAGGAAGATTAAGCACAGATACGCAGTATTTT.

This clonotype was observed at least ten times. This chain uses TRBV6-6 with TRBJ1-5; perhaps TRBD1 as D (5 bases). The CDR3 totals 16 residues. Trimming removed 5 bases from V and 2 bases from J, with 16 bases in between. Germline values: CDR1 MNHNY, CDR2 SVGAGI (reference sequence). The CDR3 loop reads CASSTGGVVRNQPQHF. The CDR3 bases are TGTGCCAGCAGTACCGGGGGGGTTGTTCGCAATCAGCCCCAGCATTTT.

The chain joins TRBV12-3 or TRBV12-4 to TRBJ2-7; 11 bases are a match to TRBD1. V was pared by 8 bases and J by 2 bases, with 5 bases of the junction left unmatched. This CDR3 has 14 residues. In nucleotides, the CDR3 is TGTGCCAGCGGAACGGGACAGGGGGCCTACGAGCAGTACTTC. Translation: CASGTGQGAYEQYF.

The chain employs TRBV29-1 and TRBJ2-3, with D possibly being TRBD2 (5 bases). The length of the CDR3 is 16 residues. The germline V gene encodes CDR1 SQVTM and CDR2 ANQGSEA. The V and J ends lost 7 bases and 3 bases respectively, with 23 bases between them. CDR3 residues: CSANGISLKGTDTQYF. The DNA of the CDR3 is TGCAGCGCGAACGGGATATCCCTCAAAGGGACAGATACGCAGTATTTT.